The 23 T cell receptor beta chains given below trace back to one sample, sequenced in a study of control samples from healthy donors and cancer patients. Profiling relied on immunoSEQ multiplex PCR, and the TCRdb table lists in-frame clones only, not all of them. The profile shows 85,000 to 90,000 clones, about 89% of them singletons. The sequenced material came from blood. Receptors were obtained from a man aged 30 to 45 in good health.

This rearrangement joins TRBV29-1 to TRBJ2-5, with D possibly called TRBD1 or TRBD2 (5 bases each). The V gene lost 0 bases and the J gene lost 2 bases, with 10 bases spanning the gap. CDR3 length: 14 amino acids. Per the germline V gene, CDR1 is SQVTM and CDR2 is ANQGSEA. The CDR3 sequence: CSVEDGNRQETQYF. DNA of the CDR3: TGCAGCGTTGAAGACGGGAACAGGCAAGAGACCCAGTACTTC.

The chain has TRBV10-2 and TRBJ2-7; TRBD2 agrees at 10 bases. V dropped 6 bases and J dropped 3; count of bases not matched to a gene: 14. Germline V lookup: CDR1 WSHSY, CDR2 SAAADI. The CDR3 is 17 amino acids. The CDR3 DNA is TGCGCCAGCAGCTCTATAGGGGTAGCGGGGGGTAGCTACGAGCAGTACGTC. Its protein is CASSSIGVAGGSYEQYV.

The gene calls are TRBV18 and TRBJ2-1, with D possibly matching TRBD1 (6 bases). Trimming shortened V by 5 bases and J by 0 bases, and 17 bases separated the two germline ends. CDR3 length: 17 amino acids. CDR1 is KGHSH and CDR2 is LQKENI in the germline V gene. The CDR3 sequence is CASSRTVQYSSYNEQFF. The DNA for the CDR3 is TGTGCCAGCTCAAGGACAGTACAGTACAGCTCCTACAATGAGCAGTTCTTC.

CDR3 protein: CASSLIAGARDTQYF. The CDR3 DNA sequence: TGTGCCAGCAGCTTAATTGCGGGGGCCCGAGATACGCAGTATTTT. The V and J genes are TRBV7-3 and TRBJ2-3, with TRBD2 as a possible D gene (7 bases). This CDR3 is 15 amino acids long. V lost 1 base, J lost 5 bases, and 13 bases lay in between. CDR1 SGHTA and CDR2 FQGTGA come from the germline V gene.

The rearrangement joins TRBV29-1 to TRBJ2-3, with D hard to call. V was trimmed by 1 base and J by 3 bases, leaving 8 bases between them. The CDR3 contains 13 residues. Germline V gene lookup returns CDR1 SQVTM and CDR2 ANQGSEA. CDR3 nucleotide sequence: TGCAGCGTTGAAGGAAGTAGTACAGATACGCAGTATTTT. It encodes CSVEGSSTDTQYF.

V and J are TRBV19 and TRBJ1-3; D call uncertain. The CDR3 is made up of 14 amino acids. CDR1 and CDR2 from the germline V gene are LNHDA and SQIVND (reference sequence). The V end was cut by 0 bases, the J end by 4 bases, with 7 bases between. CDR3 loop: CASSIEGLGNTIYF. In nucleotides, the CDR3 is TGTGCCAGTAGTATAGAAGGTTTGGGAAACACCATATATTTT.

J is TRBJ2-3 and V is TRBV30; TRBD2 might be the D (6 bases). Germline loops: CDR1 GTSNPN, CDR2 SVGIG (reference sequence). This CDR3 region has 12 residues. Trimming took off 2 bases at V and 6 bases at J, with 9 bases between the two ends. CDR3 coding DNA: TGTGCCTGGAGTCCGGGGGTTGATACGCAGTATTTT. Protein product: CAWSPGVDTQYF.

This clone was recorded only once. The chain is built from TRBV9 and TRBJ2-4; D possibly corresponds to TRBD1 (5 bases). V lost 0 bases and J lost 4, with 11 bases in between. In germline, CDR1 is SGDLS, CDR2 YYNGEE. This CDR3 is 15 amino acids long. CDR3 in DNA: TGTGCCAGCAGCGTAGCCGGGCAGGGAAAAAACATTCAGTACTTC. It specifies CASSVAGQGKNIQYF. Together with reference TRBV9 and TRBJ2-4, the CDR3 gives the full variable domain: DSGVTQTPKHLITATGQRVTLRCSPRSGDLSVYWYQQSLDQGLQFLIQYYNGEERAKGNILERFSAQQFPDLHSELNLSSLELGDSALYFCASSVAGQGKNIQYFGAGTRLSVL.

The rearrangement links TRBV12-3 or TRBV12-4 to TRBJ1-1; TRBD1 is a possible D gene (5 bases). Trimming shortened V by 3 bases and J by 10 bases, and 9 bases separated the two germline ends. This CDR3 is built from 11 residues. The CDR3 is CASSFRGLAFF. CDR3 nucleotide sequence: TGTGCCAGCAGTTTTAGGGGTCTAGCTTTCTTT.

V gene TRBV2 combines with J gene TRBJ1-1, with a weak D call TRBD1 (6 bases). Trimming pared 8 bases from V and 5 bases from J, leaving 18 bases between. The CDR3 has 14 amino acids. Looked up from germline, CDR1 is SNHLY and CDR2 is FYNNEI. As DNA, the CDR3 is TGTGCCAGCCTCCTGGACAGAGGGAGGACTGAAGCTTTCTTT. Protein product: CASLLDRGRTEAFF. Together with reference TRBV2 and TRBJ1-1, the CDR3 gives the full variable domain: EPEVTQTPSHQVTQMGQEVILRCVPISNHLYFYWYRQILGQKVEFLVSFYNNEISEKSEIFDDQFSVERPDGSNFTLKIRSTKLEDSAMYFCASLLDRGRTEAFFGQGTRLTVV.

The rearrangement joins TRBV30 to TRBJ2-7; D is possibly TRBD1 (7 bases). With 4 bases removed from V and 2 bases from J, the gap between germline ends came to 15 bases. The CDR3 sequence is 14 residues long. Germline V gives CDR1 GTSNPN, CDR2 SVGIG (reference sequence). CDR3 amino acids: CAWNRGLLPYEQYF. The CDR3 DNA reads TGTGCCTGGAACAGGGGACTTTTGCCCTACGAGCAGTACTTC.

This clone has just a few counts. In DNA, the CDR3 is TGTGCCAGCAGTCAGATCTATGGCTACACCTTC. Protein sequence: CASSQIYGYTF. The chain employs TRBV2 and TRBJ1-2; D call uncertain. The CDR3 length is 11 residues. Germline loops: CDR1 SNHLY, CDR2 FYNNEI. Trimming cost V 5 bases and J 4 bases, with 5 bases left between them. The complete variable domain, with remaining parts taken from reference TRBV2 and TRBJ1-2, reads EPEVTQTPSHQVTQMGQEVILRCVPISNHLYFYWYRQILGQKVEFLVSFYNNEISEKSEIFDDQFSVERPDGSNFTLKIRSTKLEDSAMYFCASSQIYGYTFGSGTRLTVV.

CDR3 amino acids: CASRAVSYEQYV. CDR3 sequence (DNA): TGTGCCAGCAGGGCGGTGTCCTACGAGCAGTACGTC. This chain uses TRBV2 with TRBJ2-7; D unresolved. The V end lost 6 bases, the J end lost 1 base, and 7 bases lay between the germline ends. The length of the CDR3 is 12 residues. Germline lookup yields CDR1 SNHLY and CDR2 FYNNEI.

The rearrangement uses TRBV28 and TRBJ2-6; the D call may be TRBD1 or TRBD2 (6 bases each). This CDR3 is 15 amino acids long. Germline V gene data show CDR1 as MDHEN and CDR2 as SYDVKM. Trimming stripped 5 bases from V and 4 bases from J, with 12 bases between. Written as DNA, the CDR3 is TGTGCCAGCAGTAAAAGGGGGGTAGGGGCCAACGTCCTGACTTTC. Protein product: CASSKRGVGANVLTF.

The chain links TRBV10-3 to TRBJ2-1; D call uncertain. Germline-derived CDR1 and CDR2 are ENHRY and SYGVKD. Trimming left V 0 bases short and J 5 bases short, with 17 bases between. The CDR3 is made up of 17 amino acids. The CDR3 coding sequence is TGTGCCATCAGTGAGTCGGCGGCTGCGGCGTGGAACAATGAGCAGTTCTTC. It yields the protein CAISESAAAAWNNEQFF.

The CDR3 here is CASSLRLAGETQYF. The CDR3 DNA reads TGTGCCAGCAGCCTGCGACTAGCGGGAGAGACCCAGTACTTC. This chain connects TRBV7-2 to TRBJ2-5; TRBD2 agrees at 10 bases. This CDR3 is 14 amino acids long. With V trimmed by 5 bases and J by 4 bases, 4 bases remained unmatched. The germline CDR1 and CDR2 sequences are SGHTA and FQGNSA.

The chain is built from TRBV7-9 and TRBJ2-5; D is perhaps TRBD1 (6 bases). In germline, CDR1 is SEHNR, CDR2 FQNEAQ (reference sequence). Trimming shortened V by 3 bases and J by 0 bases, and 14 bases separated the two germline ends. CDR3 length: 16 amino acids. The CDR3 DNA reads as TGTGCCAGCAGCTTGATTTGGACAGCCCACCAAGAGACCCAGTACTTC. Translating gives CASSLIWTAHQETQYF.

This sequence joins TRBV24-1 and TRBJ1-2; D is ambiguous. This CDR3 region has 14 residues. Between the trimmed V and J ends, which lost 3 bases and 0 bases, there was a span of 7 bases. Germline V lookup: CDR1 KGHDR, CDR2 SFDVKD. CDR3 region: CATSDTGANYGYTF. As DNA, the CDR3 is TGTGCCACCAGTGATACCGGGGCTAACTATGGCTACACCTTC.

This clone was picked up a small number of times. The V and J genes are TRBV5-4 and TRBJ2-7, with D unclear. Trimming removed 0 bases at V and 4 bases at J, with 8 bases between. The germline V gene has CDR1 SGHNT and CDR2 YYREEE (reference sequence). The CDR3 is made up of 13 amino acids. The CDR3 sequence: CASSLDSLYEQYV. The CDR3 nucleotides are TGTGCCAGCAGCTTGGATAGCTTATACGAGCAGTACGTC.

The chain couples TRBV7-9 to TRBJ2-1; 14 nucleotides match TRBD2. The junction had 8 bases not matched to a gene; V was cut back by 5 bases and J by 5 bases. Looked up from germline, CDR1 is SEHNR and CDR2 is FQNEAQ (reference sequence). The CDR3 contains 17 residues. The CDR3 reads CASSVRLAGGPDNEQFF. Written as DNA, the CDR3 is TGTGCCAGCAGCGTCCGACTAGCGGGGGGGCCCGACAATGAGCAGTTCTTC.

Details on this clone: This same CDR3 is encoded by further DNA sequences in the sample. This rearrangement joins TRBV9 to TRBJ2-1; 10 bases agree with TRBD1. CDR3 length: 15 residues. Germline V CDR1 and CDR2: SGDLS, YYNGEE. The trim removed 0 bases at V and 7 bases at J, leaving 4 bases unmatched. The CDR3 spells CASSVGQGAGNEQFF. The CDR3 DNA reads as TGTGCCAGCAGCGTAGGACAGGGGGCGGGGAATGAGCAGTTCTTC.

The chain joins TRBV28 to TRBJ1-1, with 8 bases that match TRBD1. This CDR3 has 16 amino acids. The germline V gene encodes CDR1 MDHEN and CDR2 SYDVKM. The ends lost 2 bases at V and 4 bases at J; junction bases unmatched: 9. The CDR3 sequence: CASSLLQGVGSTEAFF. The CDR3 nucleotides read TGTGCCAGCAGTTTACTACAGGGGGTGGGGAGCACTGAAGCTTTCTTT.

The J gene is TRBJ1-2, the V gene TRBV27; weak D call: TRBD1 (5 bases). There are 14 residues in the CDR3. Germline V gene data show CDR1 as MNHEY and CDR2 as SMNVEV (reference sequence). Trimming shortened V by 5 bases and J by 8 bases, and 18 bases separated the two germline ends. In DNA, the CDR3 is TGTGCCAGCAGTCCAGGGACTTCAGCGGGGGGCTACACCTTC. This gives the protein CASSPGTSAGGYTF.